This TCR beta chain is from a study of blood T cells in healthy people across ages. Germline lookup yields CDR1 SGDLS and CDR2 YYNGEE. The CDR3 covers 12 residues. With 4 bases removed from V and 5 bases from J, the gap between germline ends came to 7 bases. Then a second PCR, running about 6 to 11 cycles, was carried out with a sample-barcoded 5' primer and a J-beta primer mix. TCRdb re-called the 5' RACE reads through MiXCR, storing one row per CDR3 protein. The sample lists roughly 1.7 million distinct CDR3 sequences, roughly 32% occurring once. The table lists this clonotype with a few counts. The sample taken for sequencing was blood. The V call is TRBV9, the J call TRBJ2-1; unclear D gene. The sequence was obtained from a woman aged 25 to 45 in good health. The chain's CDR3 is CASSTDNNEQFF. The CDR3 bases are TGTGCCAGCAGCACCGACAACAATGAGCAGTTCTTC.